Listed here are 29 T cell receptor beta chains from one sample, sequenced in a study of technical replicates of blood from several donors. Assay used: immunoSEQ multiplex PCR; TCRdb lists only in-frame clones, some missing. Among tens of thousands of clones listed, about 91% were seen once. The sample taken for sequencing was T cells isolated from PBMCs. The receptors stem from a human donor in good health.

The rearrangement joins TRBV28 to TRBJ1-5, with 9 positions matching TRBD1. CDR3 length: 16 residues. The V gene end was trimmed by 4 bases and the J gene end by 4 bases; junction bases not matched to a gene: 8. Germline V gives CDR1 MDHEN, CDR2 SYDVKM. CDR3 protein: CASSWDRVNGNQPQHF. The CDR3, as DNA: TGTGCCAGCAGTTGGGACAGGGTGAATGGTAATCAGCCCCAGCATTTT.

The rearrangement uses TRBV30 and TRBJ2-7; 8 nucleotides line up with TRBD1. Germline V lookup: CDR1 GTSNPN, CDR2 SVGIG (reference sequence). V dropped 8 bases and J dropped 2; count of bases not matched to a gene: 8. The CDR3 runs 13 residues. CDR3 nucleotides: TGTGCCCGAGGGGCAGGGGGCGCCTACGAGCAGTACTTC. Amino acids: CARGAGGAYEQYF.

The chain carries TRBV4-1 and TRBJ2-7, with 7 bases that match TRBD2. Germline lookup yields CDR1 MGHRA and CDR2 YSYEKL. This CDR3 contains 13 residues. V gave up 2 bases and J gave up 4 bases; unmatched junction bases: 2. CDR3 sequence reads: CASSQSGAYEQYF. Written as DNA, the CDR3 is TGCGCCAGCAGCCAAAGCGGGGCATACGAGCAGTACTTC.

This rearrangement joins TRBV5-4 to TRBJ1-2, with TRBD1 matching over 7 bases. The CDR3 runs to 16 residues. The V gene end was trimmed by 5 bases and the J gene end by 7 bases; junction bases not matched to a gene: 17. Germline CDR1 reads SGHNT; CDR2 reads YYREEE (reference sequence). This CDR3 is CASRKMGAGTASGYTF. CDR3 bases: TGTGCCAGCAGAAAAATGGGTGCCGGGACAGCCTCTGGCTACACCTTC.

The chain joins TRBV2 to TRBJ2-1, with 7 bases fitting TRBD2. Germline CDR1 SNHLY, CDR2 FYNNEI. V was clipped by 5 bases and J by 8 bases; unmatched bases: 12. This CDR3 contains 15 residues. CDR3 in amino acids: CASSPPASGDHEQFF. In DNA, the CDR3 is TGTGCCAGCAGTCCTCCCGCCAGCGGGGACCATGAGCAGTTCTTC. The full variable domain, in which reference TRBV2 and TRBJ2-1 provide the parts outside the CDR3, is EPEVTQTPSHQVTQMGQEVILRCVPISNHLYFYWYRQILGQKVEFLVSFYNNEISEKSEIFDDQFSVERPDGSNFTLKIRSTKLEDSAMYFCASSPPASGDHEQFFGPGTRLTVL.

This clone was recorded a few times. The rearrangement links TRBV6-1 to TRBJ2-7, with 7 bases that match TRBD1. The CDR3 has 17 amino acids. With 4 bases clipped from V and 5 bases from J, the junction kept 17 bases outside the gene matches. Germline-derived CDR1 and CDR2 are MNHNS and SASEGT. CDR3 nucleotides: TGTGCCAGCAGTGGCTGGGGGCCACTTGACAGGGTACACGAGCAGTACTTC. The encoded protein is CASSGWGPLDRVHEQYF.

This clone has only a few counts. The rearrangement joins TRBV5-6 to TRBJ1-6; D is perhaps TRBD1 (6 bases). CDR1 is SGHDT, CDR2 YYEEEE, per germline. Trimming left V 3 bases short and J 3 bases short, with 16 bases between. The CDR3 has 17 amino acids. In DNA form, the CDR3 reads TGTGCCAGCAGCTCATGGACAGAAGGGCTCTATAATTCACCCCTCCACTTT. Translated, it gives CASSSWTEGLYNSPLHF.

This chain joins TRBV7-9 and TRBJ2-2; 8 bases fit TRBD1. This CDR3 is built from 16 residues. The ends lost 7 bases at V and 1 base at J; junction bases unmatched: 8. Germline CDR1 and CDR2: SEHNR and FQNEAQ (reference sequence). In nucleotides, the CDR3 is TGTGCCAGCAACTACCCCGGGACAGGGAACACCGGGGAGCTGTTTTTT. It specifies CASNYPGTGNTGELFF.

The count of this clone is one. This rearrangement joins TRBV5-5 to TRBJ2-5, with 8 bases aligning to TRBD2. The V gene end was trimmed by 0 bases and the J gene end by 5 bases; junction bases not matched to a gene: 9. The CDR3 is 16 amino acids. Germline CDR1 SGHKS, CDR2 YYEKEE (reference sequence). This CDR3 reads CASSLVGAGDGETQYF. The CDR3 DNA is TGTGCCAGCAGCTTGGTCGGAGCGGGGGATGGGGAGACCCAGTACTTC.

The chain joins TRBV5-1 to TRBJ2-5, with D possibly being TRBD1 (5 bases). CDR3 size: 14 residues. Trimming cost V 4 bases and J 1 base, with 11 bases left between them. CDR1 and CDR2 from the germline V gene are SGHRS and YFSETQ. The CDR3 DNA reads as TGCGCCAGCAGCCCGGACAACGTCCAAGAGACCCAGTACTTC. It codes for CASSPDNVQETQYF.

In DNA form, the CDR3 reads TGTGCCAGCAGTCGGGACATCACAGATACGCAGTATTTT. It specifies CASSRDITDTQYF. This chain joins TRBV2 and TRBJ2-3; D might be TRBD1 (6 bases). The CDR3 is 13 residues long. With 5 bases removed from V and 2 bases from J, the gap between germline ends came to 8 bases. Germline assignment: CDR1 SNHLY and CDR2 FYNNEI.

The chain uses TRBV27 and TRBJ2-3; 7 bases map to TRBD2. V shed 5 bases and J 0 bases; nucleotides not matched to a gene: 8. This CDR3 comprises 16 residues. Germline CDR1 MNHEY, CDR2 SMNVEV (reference sequence). The CDR3, as DNA: TGTGCCAGCAGTCCCGGGGGGTGGGGGAGCACAGATACGCAGTATTTT. Its translation is CASSPGGWGSTDTQYF.

The chain is built from TRBV7-3 and TRBJ2-5, with TRBD1 matching 8 bases. Looked up from germline, CDR1 is SGHTA and CDR2 is FQGTGA. J lost 2 bases, V lost 5 bases, and 7 bases had no gene match. This CDR3 comprises 15 residues. As DNA, the CDR3 is TGTGCCAGCAGCCCCTCAGGACAGGGTCAAGAGACCCAGTACTTC. It encodes CASSPSGQGQETQYF.

In its sample, this clone was seen once. V is TRBV6-6 and J is TRBJ1-2; D not resolved. CDR3 size: 13 residues. Germline CDR1 MNHNY, CDR2 SVGAGI (reference sequence). Deletions cut 2 bases from V and 8 bases from J, with 12 bases between. CDR3 amino acids: CASSYGREMGYTF. DNA of the CDR3: TGTGCCAGCAGTTACGGGAGGGAGATGGGCTACACCTTC.

The chain carries TRBV28 and TRBJ1-1; D is possibly TRBD1 (5 bases). CDR1 is MDHEN and CDR2 is SYDVKM in the germline V gene. V was pared by 3 bases and J by 4 bases, with 12 bases between. This CDR3 has 14 amino acids. The CDR3 reads CASSFRGGATEAFF. The CDR3 DNA follows: TGTGCCAGCAGTTTTAGAGGCGGGGCCACTGAAGCTTTCTTT.

This chain joins TRBV6-5 and TRBJ2-7; TRBD2 might be the D (5 bases). Germline CDR1 MNHEY, CDR2 SVGAGI. V was shortened by 2 bases and J by 2 bases, with 10 bases between the two germline ends. CDR3 length: 14 amino acids. DNA for the CDR3: TGTGCCAGCAGTTACCTATCGGGGACCTACGAGCAGTACTTC. Its protein is CASSYLSGTYEQYF.

The rearrangement joins TRBV25-1 to TRBJ2-6, with D perhaps matching TRBD1 (5 bases). Trimming left V 4 bases short and J 0 bases short, with 13 bases between. Germline V gene sequence: CDR1 MGHDK, CDR2 SYGVNS. This CDR3 spans 17 amino acids. CDR3 in DNA: TGTGCCAGCAGTGTAAACAGGTTTCACTCTGGGGCCAACGTCCTGACTTTC. Translated: CASSVNRFHSGANVLTF.

The chain employs TRBV20-1 and TRBJ2-3, with a possible D match to TRBD1 (5 bases). The CDR3 totals 11 residues. Germline V gives CDR1 DFQATT, CDR2 SNEGSKA (reference sequence). CDR3 residues: CSPGFTDTQYF. CDR3 DNA sequence: TGCAGCCCAGGGTTCACAGATACGCAGTATTTT.

V gene TRBV30 combines with J gene TRBJ1-1, with D possibly matching TRBD1 (6 bases). The CDR3 consists of 13 residues. V dropped 3 bases and J dropped 4 bases, with 12 bases sitting between them. Germline V gives CDR1 GTSNPN, CDR2 SVGIG (reference sequence). DNA for the CDR3: TGTGCCTGGAGCGAGGACAGACTCACTGAAGCTTTCTTT. It is translated as CAWSEDRLTEAFF.

The chain couples TRBV12-5 to TRBJ2-2; 16 nucleotides agree with TRBD2. Germline CDR1 reads LGHNT; CDR2 reads FRNRAP. J gave up 7 bases and V 5 bases, and 7 bases lay outside the gene matches. The CDR3 totals 17 residues. The DNA for the CDR3 is TGTGCTAGTGGTGCGAAGGGACTAGCGGGAGGGGTCGGGGAGCTGTTTTTT. It codes for CASGAKGLAGGVGELFF. Full variable domain (missing parts from reference TRBV12-5 and TRBJ2-2): DARVTQTPRHKVTEMGQEVTMRCQPILGHNTVFWYRQTMMQGLELLAYFRNRAPLDDSGMPKDRFSAEMPDATLATLKIQPSEPRDSAVYFCASGAKGLAGGVGELFFGEGSRLTVL.

The chain has TRBV4-1 and TRBJ2-5; TRBD2 matches at 10 bases. This CDR3 contains 14 residues. The germline V gene encodes CDR1 MGHRA and CDR2 YSYEKL. The junction had 0 bases not matched to a gene; V was cut back by 3 bases and J by 2 bases. In DNA, the CDR3 is TGCGCCAGCAGCCAGACTAGCGGGCAAGAGACCCAGTACTTC. This gives the protein CASSQTSGQETQYF.

V is TRBV5-6 and J is TRBJ1-3, with TRBD1 as a possible D gene (5 bases). Germline CDR1 reads SGHDT; CDR2 reads YYEEEE. The CDR3 runs 16 residues. V lost 4 bases and J lost 0, with 14 bases in between. DNA for the CDR3: TGTGCCAGCAGCAAATTAACAGGTAGCTCTGGAAACACCATATATTTT. It codes for CASSKLTGSSGNTIYF.

The J gene is TRBJ2-4, the V gene TRBV19, with 11 bases identical to TRBD2. The germline CDR1 and CDR2 sequences are LNHDA and SQIVND (reference sequence). The trim removed 5 bases at V and 5 bases at J, leaving 8 bases unmatched. This CDR3 contains 16 residues. The CDR3 DNA reads TGTGCCAGTAGTTTAGCGGGAGGGCCGAACGAAAACATTCAGTACTTC. This encodes CASSLAGGPNENIQYF.

The V call is TRBV18, the J call TRBJ2-6, with 12 bases aligning to TRBD1. CDR1 is KGHSH, CDR2 LQKENI, per germline. V shed 3 bases, J shed 0 bases, and the junction held 6 bases outside the gene matches. This CDR3 comprises 19 residues. The DNA of the CDR3 is TGTGCCAGCTCACCGCCCGGGACAGGGGGCCTCTCTGGGGCCAACGTCCTGACTTTC. This sequence encodes CASSPPGTGGLSGANVLTF.

The chain couples TRBV30 to TRBJ1-2; a weak D match, TRBD1 (5 bases). The germline V and J ends were trimmed by 0 bases and 7 bases, with 24 bases remaining between them. Germline V gene lookup returns CDR1 GTSNPN and CDR2 SVGIG (reference sequence). The CDR3 covers 17 residues. In nucleotides, the CDR3 is TGTGCCTGGAGTGTAAAGGGCGGGAACAGGCATCTAATTGGCTACACCTTC. Translating it yields CAWSVKGGNRHLIGYTF.

The chain couples TRBV5-1 to TRBJ2-2; D possibly corresponds to TRBD2 (5 bases). Germline V lookup: CDR1 SGHRS, CDR2 YFSETQ. This CDR3 comprises 15 residues. V lost 3 bases and J 0 bases, leaving 9 bases between the germline ends. CDR3 DNA: TGCGCCAGCAGCTCCGAAGCGGCGAACACCGGGGAGCTGTTTTTT. This gives the protein CASSSEAANTGELFF.

CDR3 in DNA: TGTGCCAGCAGCTCGACCGGGACAGGGATCCAGCCCCAGCATTTT. It encodes CASSSTGTGIQPQHF. The V gene is TRBV5-6, the J gene TRBJ1-5, with 9 bases fitting TRBD1. V shed 3 bases, J shed 7 bases, and the junction held 8 bases outside the gene matches. Germline CDR1 is SGHDT and CDR2 is YYEEEE. CDR3 length: 15 residues.

The chain carries TRBV9 and TRBJ2-1; D not resolved. The CDR3 is 16 amino acids. Trimming took off 0 bases at V and 0 bases at J, with 10 bases between the two ends. Germline loops: CDR1 SGDLS, CDR2 YYNGEE. CDR3 nucleotide sequence: TGTGCCAGCAGCGTAGAACCGGGTAGCTCCTACAATGAGCAGTTCTTC. This translates into CASSVEPGSSYNEQFF.

The chain combines TRBV27 with TRBJ2-7, with 10 bases that match TRBD1. Germline V CDR1 and CDR2: MNHEY, SMNVEV (reference sequence). This CDR3 is built from 14 residues. Unmatched junction bases numbered 5, after V lost 5 bases and J lost 4 bases. The CDR3 DNA reads as TGTGCCAGCAGTAGCCGGGACAGGGGTTACGAGCAGTACTTC. Translating gives CASSSRDRGYEQYF.